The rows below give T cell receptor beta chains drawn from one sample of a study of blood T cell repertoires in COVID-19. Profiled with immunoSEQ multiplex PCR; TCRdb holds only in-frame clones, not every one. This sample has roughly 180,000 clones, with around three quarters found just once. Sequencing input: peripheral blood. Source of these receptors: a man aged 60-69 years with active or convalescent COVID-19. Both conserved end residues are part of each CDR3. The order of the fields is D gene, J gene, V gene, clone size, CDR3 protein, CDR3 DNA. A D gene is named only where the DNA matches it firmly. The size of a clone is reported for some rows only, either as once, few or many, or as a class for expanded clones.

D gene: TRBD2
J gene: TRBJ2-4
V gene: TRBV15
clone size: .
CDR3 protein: CATSRGFRLAGGVKNIQYF
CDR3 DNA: TGTGCCACCAGCAGAGGGTTCCGGCTAGCGGGAGGGGTCAAAAACATTCAGTACTTC

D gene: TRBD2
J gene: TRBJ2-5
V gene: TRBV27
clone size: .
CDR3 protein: CASSLRTSRETQYF
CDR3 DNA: TGTGCCAGCAGTTTAAGGACTAGCAGGGAGACCCAGTACTTC

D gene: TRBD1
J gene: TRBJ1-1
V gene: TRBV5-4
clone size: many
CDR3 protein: CASSLDRGTEAFF
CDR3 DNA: TGTGCCAGCAGCCTGGACAGGGGCACTGAAGCTTTCTTT

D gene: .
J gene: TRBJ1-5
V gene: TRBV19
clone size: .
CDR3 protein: CASSIRYSNQPQHF
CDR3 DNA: TGTGCCAGTAGTATACGGTATAGCAATCAGCCCCAGCATTTT

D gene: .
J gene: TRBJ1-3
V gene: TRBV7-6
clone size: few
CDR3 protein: CASSTGGQRGTIYF
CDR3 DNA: TGTGCCAGCAGCACGGGTGGACAGCGCGGCACCATATATTTT

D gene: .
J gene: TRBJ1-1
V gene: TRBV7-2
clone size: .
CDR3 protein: CASSLPTGFNTEAFF
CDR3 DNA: TGTGCCAGCAGCTTACCCACAGGGTTCAACACTGAAGCTTTCTTT

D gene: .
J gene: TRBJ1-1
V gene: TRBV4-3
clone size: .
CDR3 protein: CASSFRQGNTEAFF
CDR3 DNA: TGCGCCAGCAGCTTTAGGCAGGGGAACACTGAAGCTTTCTTT

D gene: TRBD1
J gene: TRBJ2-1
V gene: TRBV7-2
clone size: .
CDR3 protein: CASSLTGGGNEQFF
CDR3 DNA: TGTGCCAGCAGCTTAACAGGGGGTGGCAATGAGCAGTTCTTC

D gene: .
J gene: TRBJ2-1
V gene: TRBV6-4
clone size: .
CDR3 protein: CASSVELRNEQFF
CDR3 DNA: TGTGCCAGCAGTGTGGAGCTAAGGAATGAGCAGTTCTTC

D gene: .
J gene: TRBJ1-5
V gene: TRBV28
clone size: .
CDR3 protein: CASNPGGISNQPQHF
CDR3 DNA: TGTGCCAGCAACCCTGGGGGGATTAGCAATCAGCCCCAGCATTTT

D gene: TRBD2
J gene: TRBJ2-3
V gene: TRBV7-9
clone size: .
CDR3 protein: CASVSRRGDSTDTQYF
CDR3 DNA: TGTGCCAGCGTCTCACGTCGGGGGGATTCAACAGATACGCAGTATTTT

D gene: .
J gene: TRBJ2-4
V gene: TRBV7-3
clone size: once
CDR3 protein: CASSPGVGYRGVQYF
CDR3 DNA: TGTGCCAGCAGCCCCGGGGTAGGCTATCGAGGTGTACAGTACTTC